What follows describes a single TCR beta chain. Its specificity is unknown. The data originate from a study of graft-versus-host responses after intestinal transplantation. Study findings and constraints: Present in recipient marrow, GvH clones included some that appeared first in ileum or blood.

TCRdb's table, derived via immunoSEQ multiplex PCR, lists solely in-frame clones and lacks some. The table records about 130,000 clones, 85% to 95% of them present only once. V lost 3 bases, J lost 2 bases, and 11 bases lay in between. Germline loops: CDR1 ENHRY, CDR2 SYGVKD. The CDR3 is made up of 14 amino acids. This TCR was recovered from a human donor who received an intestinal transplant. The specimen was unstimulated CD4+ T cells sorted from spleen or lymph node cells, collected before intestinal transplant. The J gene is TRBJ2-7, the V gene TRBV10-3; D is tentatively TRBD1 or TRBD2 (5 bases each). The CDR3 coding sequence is TGTGCCATCAGTGACAGGGAGCTGACCTACGAGCAGTACTTC. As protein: CAISDRELTYEQYF.